These 26 T cell receptor beta chains originate from one sample sequenced in a study of blood T cell repertoires in COVID-19. Using immunoSEQ multiplex PCR, the repertoire was profiled, and TCRdb retains in-frame clones only, with some absent. The repertoire has approximately 52,000 clones, 80% to 90% of them found once; the top ten carry over 1%. Sequencing was done on a sample of peripheral blood. Receptors were obtained from a man aged 60-69 years with acute or convalescent COVID-19.

The chain's CDR3 is CASSFGRGKEKGNTIYF. The CDR3 bases are TGTGCCAGCAGCTTTGGCCGAGGGAAGGAGAAGGGAAACACCATATATTTT. The chain recombines TRBV11-3 with TRBJ1-3; D is uncertain. Germline V gives CDR1 SGHNT, CDR2 YENEEA. The V end was cut by 3 bases, the J end by 4 bases, with 19 bases between. The CDR3 extends over 17 amino acids.

The chain recombines TRBV19 with TRBJ1-5; 7 nucleotides match TRBD1. This CDR3 region has 15 residues. V shed 9 bases and J 3 bases; nucleotides not matched to a gene: 11. CDR1 LNHDA and CDR2 SQIVND come from the germline V gene (reference sequence). The CDR3 protein is CASDYRGRNNQPQHF. The CDR3 DNA is TGTGCCAGCGACTACAGGGGACGGAACAATCAGCCCCAGCATTTT.

The J gene is TRBJ2-7, the V gene TRBV9; 8 nucleotides match TRBD2. Germline V gives CDR1 SGDLS, CDR2 YYNGEE. The CDR3 is 15 amino acids. The trim removed 5 bases at V and 5 bases at J, leaving 12 bases unmatched. CDR3 sequence reads: CASSEKPGTSDEQYF. The CDR3 DNA sequence: TGTGCCAGCAGTGAGAAGCCCGGGACTAGTGACGAGCAGTACTTC.

The chain carries TRBV7-8 and TRBJ2-1; TRBD1 might be the D (7 bases). Germline CDR1 is SGHVS and CDR2 is FQNEAQ. This CDR3 has 14 residues. V dropped 5 bases and J dropped 13 bases, with 21 bases sitting between them. The chain's CDR3 is CASSQSRGGGIQFF. The DNA of the CDR3 is TGTGCCAGCAGCCAATCCCGCGGAGGGGGCATACAGTTCTTC.

The genes are TRBV6-5 and TRBJ1-2; possibly TRBD1 for D (6 bases). Germline V gives CDR1 MNHEY, CDR2 SVGAGI. The V gene lost 6 bases and the J gene lost 1 base, with 9 bases spanning the gap. The CDR3 totals 13 residues. This chain's CDR3 is CASSPDSNYGYTF. For the CDR3, the DNA is TGTGCCAGCAGCCCGGACAGTAACTATGGCTACACCTTC.

The rearrangement links TRBV9 to TRBJ2-7; TRBD2 aligns across 11 bases. With V trimmed by 0 bases and J by 4 bases, 6 bases remained unmatched. This CDR3 has 16 residues. Germline CDR1 SGDLS, CDR2 YYNGEE. CDR3 loop: CASSVAVAGGIYEQYF. In DNA, the CDR3 is TGTGCCAGCAGCGTAGCTGTAGCGGGAGGGATTTACGAGCAGTACTTC.

This clone was detected only a few times. The rearrangement links TRBV3-1 (or the pseudogene TRBV3-2) to TRBJ2-7; 8 bases are a match to TRBD2. In germline, CDR1 is LGHDT, CDR2 YNNKEL (reference sequence). Trimming removed 0 bases from V and 7 bases from J; junction bases left unmatched: 14. CDR3 size: 17 residues. The CDR3 reads CASSQDEGSGTLGEQYF. Written as DNA, the CDR3 is TGTGCCAGCAGCCAAGATGAAGGTAGCGGGACGTTAGGAGAGCAGTACTTC.

The count of this clone is one. The chain carries TRBV3-1 (or the pseudogene TRBV3-2) and TRBJ2-7; 10 bases fit TRBD2. From germline, CDR1 is LGHDT and CDR2 YNNKEL (reference sequence). This CDR3 contains 16 residues. With 0 bases clipped from V and 4 bases from J, the junction kept 6 bases outside the gene matches. CDR3 amino acids: CASSQDPSGGAYEQYF. DNA of the CDR3: TGTGCCAGCAGCCAAGATCCGAGCGGGGGGGCTTACGAGCAGTACTTC.

The chain employs TRBV7-2 and TRBJ2-1, with 8 bases identical to TRBD2. Germline CDR1 reads SGHTA; CDR2 reads FQGNSA. With V trimmed by 2 bases and J by 7 bases, 7 bases remained unmatched. The CDR3 contains 15 residues. CDR3 nucleotides: TGTGCCAGCAGCTTAAGAACGGGGGGGCGGAATGAGCAGTTCTTC. Translation gives CASSLRTGGRNEQFF.

The chain has TRBV2 and TRBJ1-4, with D possibly being TRBD1 (6 bases). Germline loops: CDR1 SNHLY, CDR2 FYNNEI. The CDR3 totals 14 residues. The V end lost 5 bases, the J end lost 3 bases, and 10 bases lay between the germline ends. The CDR3 loop reads CASSSRTANEKLFF. The CDR3 coding sequence is TGTGCCAGCAGTAGCAGGACAGCTAATGAAAAACTGTTTTTT.

V usage is TRBV6-4 and J usage is TRBJ2-1; 9 bases are a match to TRBD2. Germline assignment: CDR1 MRHNA and CDR2 SNTAGT. This CDR3 comprises 16 residues. Unmatched junction bases numbered 11, after V lost 4 bases and J lost 7 bases. CDR3: CASSVTTGTSQNEQFF. CDR3 DNA: TGTGCCAGCAGTGTAACAACCGGGACTAGCCAAAATGAGCAGTTCTTC.

This clone was counted only a few times. The rearrangement joins TRBV4-1 to TRBJ2-2; 7 positions match TRBD2. CDR1 MGHRA and CDR2 YSYEKL come from the germline V gene. The CDR3 sequence is 16 residues long. The trim removed 1 base at V and 4 bases at J, leaving 6 bases unmatched. The CDR3 region is CASSQGASGGTGELFF. In DNA, the CDR3 is TGCGCCAGCAGCCAAGGGGCTAGCGGCGGCACCGGGGAGCTGTTTTTT.

The V and J genes are TRBV6-6 and TRBJ1-6; the D is unclear. The CDR3 covers 12 residues. Germline V gene sequence: CDR1 MNHNY, CDR2 SVGAGI (reference sequence). The V end was cut by 4 bases, the J end by 13 bases, with 11 bases between. CDR3 sequence reads: CASSSLGSPLHF. CDR3 in DNA: TGTGCCAGCAGTTCTCTCGGGTCCCCCCTCCACTTT.

The genes are TRBV5-4 and TRBJ2-3; D might be TRBD1 (6 bases). V was cut by 4 bases and J by 4 bases, with 13 bases left in between. The CDR3 loop spans 14 amino acids. Germline V gene sequence: CDR1 SGHNT, CDR2 YYREEE (reference sequence). The CDR3 DNA is TGTGCCAGCAGCCTGGCAGGGGTAGCAGATACGCAGTATTTT. Protein: CASSLAGVADTQYF.

This clone turned up a few times. The genes are TRBV11-2 and TRBJ2-3, with D unclear. CDR1 is SGHAT, CDR2 FQNNGV, per germline. This CDR3 is 13 amino acids long. V was pared by 5 bases and J by 4 bases, with 10 bases between. The CDR3 DNA reads TGTGCCAGCAGCCCTTTGGGCGCAGATACGCAGTATTTT. This translates into CASSPLGADTQYF.

This chain joins TRBV6-5 and TRBJ1-1; TRBD1 aligns across 7 bases. Germline CDR1 is MNHEY and CDR2 is SVGAGI. V lost 6 bases to trimming and J lost 1 base; unmatched junction nucleotides: 5. There are 14 residues in the CDR3. The CDR3 here is CASRDGTANTEAFF. CDR3 DNA sequence: TGTGCCAGCAGGGACGGGACAGCGAACACTGAAGCTTTCTTT.

CDR3 loop: CASSHDTGYEQYF. The CDR3 DNA is TGCGCCAGCAGCCATGATACAGGGTACGAGCAGTACTTC. This chain connects TRBV4-1 to TRBJ2-7; a possible D gene is TRBD1 (6 bases). CDR3 length equals 13 residues. The germline CDR1 and CDR2 sequences are MGHRA and YSYEKL. With 3 bases removed from V and 4 bases from J, the gap between germline ends came to 10 bases.

This chain joins TRBV11-3 and TRBJ2-6, with TRBD2 as a possible D gene (6 bases). The CDR3 sequence is 17 residues long. The V and J ends lost 5 bases and 0 bases respectively, with 14 bases between them. Per germline, CDR1 SGHNT and CDR2 YENEEA. DNA of the CDR3: TGTGCCAGCAGCCCTGGGACTCCGAGCTCTGGGGCCAACGTCCTGACTTTC. Its translation: CASSPGTPSSGANVLTF. Based on the CDR3 plus reference TRBV11-3 and TRBJ2-6, the full variable domain is EAGVVQSPRYKIIEKKQPVAFWCNPISGHNTLYWYLQNLGQGPELLIRYENEEAVDDSQLPKDRFSAERLKGVDSTLKIQPAELGDSAVYLCASSPGTPSSGANVLTFGAGSRLTVL.

This clone occurred a few times. CDR3 DNA: TGTGCCAGCAGCTTAGGGCGGGGCCCCTACGAGCAGTACTTC. Translating it yields CASSLGRGPYEQYF. This chain uses TRBV11-2 with TRBJ2-7; maybe TRBD2 (6 bases). Germline CDR1 is SGHAT and CDR2 is FQNNGV. The CDR3 has 14 amino acids. Trimming stripped 1 base from V and 2 bases from J, with 9 bases between.

This clone was detected once. V and J are TRBV4-3 and TRBJ1-2, with a weak D call TRBD1 (5 bases). V lost 1 base to trimming and J lost 8 bases, with 26 bases between them. This CDR3 region has 18 residues. The germline V gene encodes CDR1 LGHNA and CDR2 YSLEER. The CDR3 DNA follows: TGCGCCAGCAGCCAAGTAGGGGATTCTTCACACCCTATGTTCGGCTACACCTTC. This gives the protein CASSQVGDSSHPMFGYTF.

CDR3 protein: CASSSPGTQNEQYF. The CDR3 DNA reads as TGTGCCAGCAGCTCACCCGGGACACAGAACGAGCAGTACTTC. The chain combines TRBV7-9 with TRBJ2-7, with D possibly TRBD1 on 6 matching bases. Germline V gene data show CDR1 as SEHNR and CDR2 as FQNEAQ (reference sequence). V shed 4 bases and J shed 5 bases, with 15 bases lying between them. The CDR3 has 14 residues. Full variable domain (missing parts from reference TRBV7-9 and TRBJ2-7): DTGVSQNPRHKITKRGQNVTFRCDPISEHNRLYWYRQTLGQGPEFLTYFQNEAQLEKSRLLSDRFSAERPKGSFSTLEIQRTEQGDSAMYLCASSSPGTQNEQYFGPGTRLTVT.

The rearrangement uses TRBV6-5 and TRBJ2-7, with TRBD1 as a possible D gene (6 bases). Germline V gene data show CDR1 as MNHEY and CDR2 as SVGAGI. Trimming took 5 bases from V and 6 from J, leaving 14 bases between them. This CDR3 has 13 amino acids. CDR3 nucleotide sequence: TGTGCCAGCAGTCTCCCGGGACACCGCGAGCAGTACTTC. It encodes CASSLPGHREQYF.

This clone has a single count. The gene calls are TRBV4-1 and TRBJ2-1; 8 bases fit TRBD1. Per germline, CDR1 MGHRA and CDR2 YSYEKL. The CDR3 runs to 17 residues. After removal of 3 bases from V and 4 bases from J, the junction contained 11 bases not matched to a gene. The CDR3 protein is CASSHKPPGGAYNEQFF. The CDR3 nucleotides are TGCGCCAGCAGCCACAAACCGCCAGGGGGCGCTTACAATGAGCAGTTCTTC.

V usage is TRBV3-1 (or the pseudogene TRBV3-2) and J usage is TRBJ1-2, with a possible D match to TRBD1 (5 bases). The CDR3 length is 14 residues. V was pared by 2 bases and J by 2 bases, with 9 bases between. Germline CDR1 and CDR2: LGHDT and YNNKEL (reference sequence). Written as DNA, the CDR3 is TGTGCCAGCAGCCAACCAACAGGCAACTATGGCTACACCTTC. It yields the protein CASSQPTGNYGYTF.

This clone was seen only once. This chain connects TRBV27 to TRBJ2-7, with no clear D. Trimming left V 0 bases short and J 3 bases short, with 12 bases between. CDR3 length equals 15 residues. The germline V gene has CDR1 MNHEY and CDR2 SMNVEV (reference sequence). The CDR3 spells CASSLSTLYVYEQYF. CDR3 DNA sequence: TGTGCCAGCAGTTTATCGACTCTATACGTCTACGAGCAGTACTTC.

This clone was observed a handful of times. The chain combines TRBV5-5 with TRBJ1-3, with D perhaps TRBD1 (5 bases). CDR3 length: 16 amino acids. V gave up 1 base and J gave up 0 bases, with 11 bases separating them. Germline V CDR1 and CDR2: SGHKS, YYEKEE (reference sequence). CDR3 in amino acids: CASSLSGRTSGNTIYF. The DNA for the CDR3 is TGTGCCAGCAGCTTGTCAGGGAGGACCTCTGGAAACACCATATATTTT.